This note documents a single T cell receptor (beta chain) sequence. The table lists this clone with a count of one. The antigen it recognizes is unknown. Base qualities are missing; no much larger clone stands one base away. The sample is drawn from a study of shared clonotypes between healthy human individuals (dated by TCRdb to 2020 to 2022). About the full investigation: Three men and a couple of women, aged 18 to 49 years, made up the cohort. For each donor, three plates each were used for CD4 naive and CD4 memory, two plates were used for CD8 naive, and one plate was used for CD8 memory. To estimate repertoire size and how much clonotypes are shared between individuals, the study performed deep sequencing of blood TCR repertoires from 4 to 6 healthy adults. To increase sequencing depth and limit assay-specific biases, different laboratories used diverse techniques to prepare libraries and sequence TCR repertoires. Between about 0.9 and 9 billion PBMCs per donor were obtained by leukapheresis.

Using the deep immunoSEQ assay, TCR CDR3 regions were amplified from genomic DNA by multiplex PCR. Genomic DNA extracted from each cell subset was distributed evenly over all wells of several immunoSEQ 96-well plates, and each plate served as one replicate. For sorted subsets, each replicate PCR was loaded with around 220 ng genomic DNA, equivalent to some 31,000 T cell genomes. Purified libraries were quantified with a Qubit 3.0 fluorometer, sized on a Bioanalyzer 2100, and re-quantified with the KAPA Library Quantification kit. Every immunoSEQ 96-well plate was sequenced on a dedicated single-read 150-cycle Illumina NextSeq 550 flow cell. The original pipeline was this. Because only junctional sequences without quality scores were contained in the immunoSEQ output, filtering matching that applied to full-length reads could not be performed. To assign V/J genes and CDR3, sequences were annotated against IMGT germline references using PyIR, a Python wrapper for IgBLAST v1.9. Reads with weak V/J assignments (E-value above 1e-6), missing CDR3, stop codons, out-of-frame junctions, or ambiguous translated residues were removed. A V3J clonotype was defined by an identical inferred V gene, J gene, and CDR3 amino acid sequence. The percentage overlap between two repertoires was calculated by dividing the number of shared unique clonotypes by the size of the smaller repertoire. Three approaches were used to assess repertoire richness: RTK rarefaction, the Chao1 estimator, and Recon v2.1 estimates of unobserved clonotypes. OLGA was used to compute generation probabilities for all TCRbeta clonotypes that the gDNA method yielded from a few donors. This is the immuneACCESS table as TCRdb keeps it, with only in-frame sequences that have V and J called. A part of the clones is gone; compared with another copy, unresolved V genes explain less than half, and the rest is unexplained. The V and J calls and clone size come from that table; D and trimming were worked out from the DNA. The sample table shows some 500,000 clones, and around 95% are seen once. Clones ranked in the top ten supply about 0.06% of the sample.

General findings and caveats noted by the study authors: Incomplete sequencing was indicated by rarefaction of sorted-subset datasets, despite the large sequencing depth. Clonotypes shared by all four sorted-subset donors showed higher generation probabilities than non-shared clonotypes. Only blood was sampled, and tissue TCR repertoires likely differ from those in blood. Because the study included only a small number of donors, the genetic and exposure-history diversity represented was limited. Approximately 5% of naive CD4, 3.5% of naive CD8, 2.3% of memory CD4, and 0.4% of memory CD8 clonotypes were shared across a handful of donors. Pairwise subsampling led to the expectation that sequencing depth would affect the degree of clonotype sharing among donors. Naive subsets generally had larger estimated clonotype richness than memory subsets did.

Donors were healthy HIV-negative adults with no recently reported acute infections or vaccinations. Only Caucasian adults living in Nashville, Tennessee, USA were represented among the donors. CD4+ T cells were enriched by magnetic negative selection; naive cells were then positively selected on CD45RA, and the negative fraction formed the memory subset. Blood was obtained by leukapheresis, after which PBMCs were separated by Ficoll-Histopaque density gradient centrifugation and cryopreserved in liquid nitrogen vapor phase. Purity and quantity of every magnetically sorted T cell population were checked by analytical flow cytometry. Each sorted fraction had its genomic DNA isolated and then quantified by UV absorbance on a Nanodrop 2000c. Germline trimming: 3 bases from V, 7 bases from J; junction bases outside gene matches: 6. CDR1 is given as SGHVS and CDR2 as FQNEAQ, both from the germline V gene. The CDR3 goes from the cysteine to the phenylalanine over 14 residues. The only DNA kept is the CDR3, 42 bases in frame from the first base.

This chain joins TRBV7-8 to TRBJ2-1, and TRBD2 matches 7 of the central bases. The TCR comes from a woman in her thirties in good health. Sequencing was carried out using naive CD4+ T cells sorted from blood. Per the publication, the cell subset or site label means: CD45RA+ positively selected. Here the CDR3 is given as CASSLASGSNEQFF. The nucleotides read TGTGCCAGCAGCTTGGCTAGCGGTTCAAATGAGCAGTTCTTC.